Sequencing of this TCR beta chain was carried out in a study of metastatic and nonmetastatic thyroid tumors. Study overall: Repertoires from blood and tumor or nodule tissue of malignant and benign thyroid patients were compared.

The CDR3 length is 14 residues. In germline, CDR1 is KGHDR, CDR2 SFDVKD. The V segment lost 9 bases and the J segment 7 bases; nucleotides outside the gene matches: 10. Nobody among the patients had been given any treatment before thyroid surgery. TCRdb redid the clone calls on the PCR reads using MiXCR. The data hold 15,000 or so clones, with about 31% observed a single time. By share, this clone counts as large. The chain carries TRBV24-1 and TRBJ2-7, with 11 bases fitting TRBD1. The clonotype originates from a female donor with papillary thyroid cancer or a benign thyroid nodule (not recorded which). Some clones in this sample may be carry-over from other donors' samples. What was sequenced was tumor tissue. CDR3 loop: CATRTGGEAGEQYF. Written as DNA, the CDR3 is TGTGCCACCCGGACAGGGGGCGAGGCGGGAGAGCAGTACTTC.